Ten or more counts support the clone carrying this T cell receptor (beta chain). By definition, stable hyperthyroidism involved no ophthalmopathy within 18 months of follow-up. These data belong to a study of Graves' ophthalmopathy and Graves' hyperthyroidism. Study in general: Prior to any treatment, peripheral blood was collected at the time of initial diagnosis.

This CDR3 has 15 residues. The V end was cut by 4 bases, the J end by 2 bases, with 14 bases between. Germline CDR1 reads SGHTA; CDR2 reads FQGTGA. The TCR beta CDR3 regions underwent amplification from RNA transcripts. HTBI primers were used in a first-round RT-PCR, which preceded a second-round multiplex PCR. Each CDR3 protein gets one entry after TCRdb re-called the multiplex PCR reads with MiXCR. Of about 390,000 distinct CDR3 sequences in the sample, approximately 18% were seen once. This TCR was sampled from an adult woman with stable Graves' hyperthyroidism. The J gene is TRBJ2-5, the V gene TRBV7-3; D not resolved. What was sequenced was peripheral blood. The CDR3 nucleotides read TGTGCCAGCAGCTCCTCCCCCGGTCCACAAGAGACCCAGTACTTC. Translating it yields CASSSSPGPQETQYF. Full variable domain (outside the CDR3, taken from reference TRBV7-3 and TRBJ2-5): GAGVSQTPSNKVTEKGKYVELRCDPISGHTALYWYRQSLGQGPEFLIYFQGTGAADDSGLPNDRFFAVRPEGSVSTLKIQRTERGDSAVYLCASSSSPGPQETQYFGPGTRLLVL.